Given below is one T cell receptor (beta chain) in context. What it binds is unknown. This entry belongs to a study of blood T cells in healthy people across ages. The study, taken as a whole, reports: Greater diversity and more naive CD4+ cells were seen in long-lived donors than in aged donors.

Per sample, a minimum of 7 million PBMCs were isolated. Germline CDR1 MNHEY, CDR2 SVGEGT. Between the trimmed V and J ends, which lost 2 bases and 2 bases, there was a span of 13 bases. This CDR3 region has 15 residues. Using a J-beta primer mix together with a sample-barcoded 5' primer, a second PCR was run for 7 to 11 cycles. TCRdb reprocessed the 5' RACE reads via MiXCR and lists one record per CDR3 protein. In the table there are around 1.5 million distinct CDR3 sequences, around 55% of which are singletons. The chain is built from TRBV6-2 or TRBV6-3 and TRBJ2-7; D tentatively reads TRBD1 or TRBD2 (5 bases each). The receptor was isolated from a man between 18 and 29 years old in good health. Material for sequencing was blood. The CDR3 nucleotides read TGTGCCAGCAGTTACGCTGGGGACGCAGCCTACGAGCAGTACTTC. As protein: CASSYAGDAAYEQYF.